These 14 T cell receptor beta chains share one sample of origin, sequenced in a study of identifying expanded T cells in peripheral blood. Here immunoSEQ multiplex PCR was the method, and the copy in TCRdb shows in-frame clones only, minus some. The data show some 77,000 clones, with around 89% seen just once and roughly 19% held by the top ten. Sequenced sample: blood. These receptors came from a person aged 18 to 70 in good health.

The CDR3 protein is CASSPGSSNQPQHF. The DNA of the CDR3 is TGTGCCAGCTCCCCTGGCAGTAGCAATCAGCCCCAGCATTTT. The V call is TRBV18, the J call TRBJ1-5, with D unresolved. V shed 6 bases and J shed 0 bases, with 9 bases lying between them. The CDR3 has 14 residues. Germline lookup yields CDR1 KGHSH and CDR2 LQKENI.

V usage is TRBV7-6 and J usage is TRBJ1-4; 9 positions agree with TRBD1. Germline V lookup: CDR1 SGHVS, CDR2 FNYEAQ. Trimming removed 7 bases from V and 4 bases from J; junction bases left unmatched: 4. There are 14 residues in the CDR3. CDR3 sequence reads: CASTLGQGNEKLFF. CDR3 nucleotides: TGTGCCAGCACCCTGGGACAGGGTAATGAAAAACTGTTTTTT.

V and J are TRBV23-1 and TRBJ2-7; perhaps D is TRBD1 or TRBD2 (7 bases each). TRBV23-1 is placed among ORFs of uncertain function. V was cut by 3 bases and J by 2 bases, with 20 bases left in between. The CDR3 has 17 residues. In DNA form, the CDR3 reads TGCGCCAGCAGTCACCAGGGGGAGGGGAAGACCCCCTACGAGCAGTACTTC. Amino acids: CASSHQGEGKTPYEQYF.

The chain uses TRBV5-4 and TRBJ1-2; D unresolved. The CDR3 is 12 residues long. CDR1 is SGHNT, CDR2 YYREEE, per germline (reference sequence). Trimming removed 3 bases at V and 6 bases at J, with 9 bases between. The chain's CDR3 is CASSSDGDGYTF. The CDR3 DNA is TGTGCCAGCAGCTCGGACGGGGATGGCTACACCTTC.

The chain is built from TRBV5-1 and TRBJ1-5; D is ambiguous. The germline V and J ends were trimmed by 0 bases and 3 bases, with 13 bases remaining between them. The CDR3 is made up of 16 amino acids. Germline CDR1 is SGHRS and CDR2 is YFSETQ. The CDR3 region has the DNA TGCGCCAGCAGCTTGGGCCCCGAGCGAGACAATCAGCCCCAGCATTTT. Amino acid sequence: CASSLGPERDNQPQHF.

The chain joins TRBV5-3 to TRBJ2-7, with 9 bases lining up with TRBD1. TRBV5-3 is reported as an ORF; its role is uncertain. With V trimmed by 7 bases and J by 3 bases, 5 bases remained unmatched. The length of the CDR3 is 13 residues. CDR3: CARGRDRVYEQYF. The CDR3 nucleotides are TGTGCCAGAGGGCGGGACAGGGTCTACGAGCAGTACTTC.

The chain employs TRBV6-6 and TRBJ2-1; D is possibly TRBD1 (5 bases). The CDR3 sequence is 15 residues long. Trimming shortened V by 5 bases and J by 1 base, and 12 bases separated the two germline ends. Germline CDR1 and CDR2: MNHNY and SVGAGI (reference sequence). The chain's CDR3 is CASSRQGTSYNEQFF. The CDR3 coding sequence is TGTGCCAGCAGTCGGCAGGGTACATCCTACAATGAGCAGTTCTTC.

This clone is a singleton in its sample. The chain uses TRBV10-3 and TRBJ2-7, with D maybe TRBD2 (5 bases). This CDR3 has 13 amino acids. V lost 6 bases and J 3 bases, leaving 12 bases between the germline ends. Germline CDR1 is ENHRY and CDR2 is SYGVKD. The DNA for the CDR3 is TGTGCCATCAGGGGAGACGTCGTCTACGAGCAGTACTTC. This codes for CAIRGDVVYEQYF.

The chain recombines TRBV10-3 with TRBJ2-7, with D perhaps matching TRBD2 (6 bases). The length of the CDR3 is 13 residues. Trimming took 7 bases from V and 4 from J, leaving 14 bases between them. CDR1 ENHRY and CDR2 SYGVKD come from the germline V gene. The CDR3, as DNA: TGTGCCATCAAGGGGACTGATGATTACGAGCAGTACTTC. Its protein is CAIKGTDDYEQYF.

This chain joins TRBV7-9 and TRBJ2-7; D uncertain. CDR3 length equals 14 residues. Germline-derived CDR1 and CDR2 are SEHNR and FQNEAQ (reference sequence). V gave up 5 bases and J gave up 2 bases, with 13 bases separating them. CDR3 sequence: CASSDRSGTYEQYF. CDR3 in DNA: TGTGCCAGCAGCGATCGATCGGGCACCTACGAGCAGTACTTC.

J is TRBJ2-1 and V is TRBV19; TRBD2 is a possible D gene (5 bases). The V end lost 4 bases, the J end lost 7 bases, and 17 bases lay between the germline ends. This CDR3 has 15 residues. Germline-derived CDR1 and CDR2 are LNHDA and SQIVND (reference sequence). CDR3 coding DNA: TGTGCCAGTAGTACAGGTCCGAGGAGGCTAAATGAGCAGTTCTTC. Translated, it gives CASSTGPRRLNEQFF.

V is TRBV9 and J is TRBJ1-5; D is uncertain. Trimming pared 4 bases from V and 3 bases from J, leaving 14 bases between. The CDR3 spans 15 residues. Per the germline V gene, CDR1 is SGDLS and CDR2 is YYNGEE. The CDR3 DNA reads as TGTGCCAGCAGCCCAGGCCTCGGGAACAATCAGCCCCAGCATTTT. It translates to CASSPGLGNNQPQHF.

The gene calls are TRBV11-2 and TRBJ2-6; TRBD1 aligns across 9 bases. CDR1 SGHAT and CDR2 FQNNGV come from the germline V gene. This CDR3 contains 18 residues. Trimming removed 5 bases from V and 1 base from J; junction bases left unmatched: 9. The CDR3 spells CASSPPPGQGSGANVLTF. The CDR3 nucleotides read TGTGCCAGCAGCCCACCTCCGGGACAGGGATCTGGGGCCAACGTCCTGACTTTC.

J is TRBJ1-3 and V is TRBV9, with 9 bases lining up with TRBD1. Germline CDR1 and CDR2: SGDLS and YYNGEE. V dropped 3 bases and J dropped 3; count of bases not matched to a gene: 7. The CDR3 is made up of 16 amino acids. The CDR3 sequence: CASSDLGQGVGNTIYF. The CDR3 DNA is TGTGCCAGCAGCGATTTGGGACAGGGAGTTGGAAACACCATATATTTT.